Included here is one T cell receptor beta chain sequence, with context. The antigen remains undetermined. The data are from a study of T cells in localized non-small cell lung cancer. Findings and caveats of the study: Longer overall survival was seen with higher T cell density measured in blood. Adjacent lung had a median approximately 50 of the 100 largest tumor clones. Sequencing covered just one tumor region, so heterogeneity cannot be ruled out. Compared with tumor, uninvolved adjacent lung displayed greater T cell clonality, ranking highest overall.

Sequencing used immunoSEQ multiplex PCR; TCRdb keeps in-frame clones, though not all of them. The table has around 96,000 clones, approximately 91% seen once. The sample was PBMCs, taken before any cancer treatment. This TCR was sampled from a woman aged 40-69 years with stage II squamous cell lung carcinoma.

The CDR3 nucleotides are TGTGCCAGCAGCCAATTTTCCGGCCTATTAGGCACTGAAGCTTTCTTT. Amino acid sequence: CASSQFSGLLGTEAFF. This chain connects TRBV14 to TRBJ1-1; no clear D gene. The V end lost 2 bases, the J end lost 4 bases, and 17 bases lay between the germline ends. There are 16 residues in the CDR3. CDR1 and CDR2 (germline): SGHDN, FVKESK.